Listed below are T cell receptor beta chains from one sample, sequenced in a study of control samples from healthy donors and cancer patients. TCRdb's copy holds only in-frame clones and misses some; the assay was immunoSEQ multiplex PCR. Of 150,000 or so clones in the sample, around 90% were seen once. The sample comprised blood. All receptors derive from a woman younger than 45 in good health. Both conserved end residues are part of each CDR3. Fields, in order: J gene, V gene, clone size, D gene, CDR3 length, CDR3 protein, CDR3 DNA. The D gene is left open where the match is weak. Clone size, where shown, is once, few, many, or a class for clones that have expanded.

TRBJ1-6,TRBV10-3,.,.,12,CAISGGDSPLHF,TGTGCCATCAGCGGGGGGGACTCACCCCTCCACTTT
TRBJ1-1,TRBV7-9,.,.,18,CASSSQKGYRARHTEAFF,TGTGCCAGCAGCTCCCAAAAGGGGTACAGGGCACGGCACACTGAAGCTTTCTTT
TRBJ2-7,TRBV29-1,.,TRBD1,15,CSVEEGPGGSYEQYF,TGCAGCGTTGAAGAGGGCCCAGGGGGCTCCTACGAGCAGTACTTC
TRBJ2-3,TRBV24-1,.,.,16,CATSDFTEGVTDTQYF,TGTGCCACCAGTGATTTCACAGAAGGGGTAACAGATACGCAGTATTTT
TRBJ1-3,TRBV28,.,TRBD1,16,CASSPPRTGTGNTIYF,TGTGCCAGCAGCCCGCCCCGGACAGGAACTGGAAACACCATATATTTT
TRBJ2-7,TRBV7-9,.,TRBD2,14,CASSLTSAAYEQYF,TGTGCCAGCAGCTTGACTAGCGCTGCCTACGAGCAGTACTTC
TRBJ2-1,TRBV28,.,.,12,CTHGGGTGEQFF,TGTACACACGGGGGAGGGACAGGTGAGCAGTTCTTC
TRBJ1-2,TRBV29-1,.,.,10,CSFQRLGYTF,TGCAGTTTCCAGCGGTTGGGCTACACCTTC
TRBJ1-4,TRBV2,.,.,14,CASSETVVREKLFF,TGTGCCAGCAGTGAAACGGTTGTGAGAGAAAAACTGTTTTTT
TRBJ2-1,TRBV28,.,TRBD1,16,CASSPPGTGTYNEQFF,TGTGCCAGCAGTCCCCCCGGGACAGGCACGTACAATGAGCAGTTCTTC
TRBJ2-1,TRBV3-1/TRBV3-2,once,.,14,CASSQIQGLHEQFF,TGTGCCAGCAGCCAGATCCAGGGTTTGCATGAGCAGTTCTTC
TRBJ1-2,TRBV6-1,.,TRBD1,14,CAIGQGPGLYGYTF,TGTGCCATCGGACAGGGCCCGGGTCTCTATGGCTACACCTTC
TRBJ2-3,TRBV7-8,few,TRBD2,15,CASSLRLAATDTQYF,TGTGCCAGCAGCTTAAGACTAGCGGCCACAGATACGCAGTATTTT
TRBJ2-7,TRBV4-1,.,TRBD1,20,CASSPLMRDRGSSSSYEQYF,TGCGCCAGCAGCCCTCTTATGAGGGACAGGGGAAGTTCTAGCTCCTACGAGCAGTACTTC
TRBJ1-1,TRBV5-1,.,TRBD1,16,CASSFRGDRDSTEAFF,TGCGCCAGCAGCTTTAGGGGGGACAGGGATAGCACTGAAGCTTTCTTT
TRBJ2-3,TRBV5-1,.,TRBD2,15,CASSLLAGDTDTQYF,TGCGCCAGCAGCTTACTAGCGGGGGACACAGATACGCAGTATTTT
TRBJ2-3,TRBV7-3,few,.,15,CASSFRQGLTDTQYF,TGTGCCAGCAGCTTCCGGCAGGGGCTCACAGATACGCAGTATTTT
TRBJ2-7,TRBV5-1,.,.,14,CASSPVAGSYEQYF,TGCGCCAGCAGCCCTGTCGCAGGATCTTACGAGCAGTACTTC